A single sample is the source of the 16 T cell receptor beta chains below, sequenced in a study of Ad26.COV2.S vaccination and SARS-CoV-2 variants. Treatment defined: roughly 18 received Ad26.COV2.S at low or high dose, single or two shots; 5 received placebo; per-sample allocation not given. Vaccine and placebo recipients were sampled on day 63 after the first injection. The repertoire was sequenced with immunoSEQ multiplex PCR; TCRdb's copy has only in-frame clones and lacks some. The data hold roughly 400,000 clones, with less than 95% observed a single time. Sequenced material: peripheral blood, taken in a trial of Ad26.COV2.S vaccine versus placebo. The receptors derive from a person between 18 and 60 years old who received the Ad26.COV2.S COVID-19 vaccine or a placebo.

The V gene is TRBV29-1, the J gene TRBJ2-7; maybe TRBD2 (6 bases). V lost 4 bases to trimming and J lost 1 base, with 11 bases between them. There are 13 residues in the CDR3. The germline V gene encodes CDR1 SQVTM and CDR2 ANQGSEA. CDR3 DNA sequence: TGCAGCGTTGTCCGGGAGTCTTCCTACGAGCAGTACTTC. This sequence encodes CSVVRESSYEQYF.

The rearrangement uses TRBV19 and TRBJ1-5, with D possibly TRBD1 on 6 matching bases. The CDR3 consists of 15 residues. The V gene's germline CDR1 is LNHDA and CDR2 SQIVND (reference sequence). The V end lost 2 bases, the J end lost 6 bases, and 14 bases lay between the germline ends. The CDR3 nucleotides are TGTGCCAGTAGTATATGGGGGGCAACGAGTCAGCCCCAGCATTTT. Protein sequence: CASSIWGATSQPQHF. The entire variable domain, with the rest obtained from reference TRBV19 and TRBJ1-5, is as follows: DGGITQSPKYLFRKEGQNVTLSCEQNLNHDAMYWYRQDPGQGLRLIYYSQIVNDFQKGDIAEGYSVSREKKESFPLTVTSAQKNPTAFYLCASSIWGATSQPQHFGDGTRLSIL.

The V and J genes are TRBV29-1 and TRBJ2-1; TRBD2 might be the D (5 bases). The V gene's germline CDR1 is SQVTM and CDR2 ANQGSEA. There are 14 residues in the CDR3. Trimming removed 3 bases from V and 2 bases from J, with 11 bases in between. The CDR3 is CSVEVGAAYNEQFF. CDR3 coding DNA: TGCAGCGTTGAGGTTGGAGCGGCCTACAATGAGCAGTTCTTC.

The rearrangement links TRBV7-6 to TRBJ1-1; 11 bases are a match to TRBD1. Germline-derived CDR1 and CDR2 are SGHVS and FNYEAQ. V lost 3 bases, J lost 1 base, and 7 bases stayed unmatched. This CDR3 region has 17 residues. The DNA of the CDR3 is TGTGCCAGCAGCTTCCACCGGGACAGGGGGACGAACACTGAAGCTTTCTTT. Translated, it gives CASSFHRDRGTNTEAFF.

The V call is TRBV7-9, the J call TRBJ2-5; D ambiguous. The CDR3 length is 14 residues. Between the trimmed V and J ends, which lost 1 base and 2 bases, there was a span of 8 bases. Germline CDR1 and CDR2: SEHNR and FQNEAQ (reference sequence). CDR3 sequence: CASSLEGSQETQYF. CDR3 nucleotide sequence: TGTGCCAGCAGCTTAGAGGGCTCGCAAGAGACCCAGTACTTC.

The V and J genes are TRBV19 and TRBJ2-2, with D perhaps TRBD2 (6 bases). Trimming took off 6 bases at V and 3 bases at J, with 17 bases between the two ends. Germline V gene data show CDR1 as LNHDA and CDR2 as SQIVND (reference sequence). The CDR3 has 16 amino acids. The CDR3 nucleotides read TGTGCCAGTAGAACAGGAGGGAGCGCGGACACCGGGGAGCTGTTTTTT. Protein product: CASRTGGSADTGELFF.

The V and J genes are TRBV3-1 (or the pseudogene TRBV3-2) and TRBJ2-7, with D unclear. The V gene's germline CDR1 is LGHDT and CDR2 YNNKEL (reference sequence). V dropped 2 bases and J dropped 3 bases, with 20 bases sitting between them. The CDR3 contains 17 residues. The CDR3 region is CASSQWVDGNYGYEQYF. CDR3 DNA sequence: TGTGCCAGCAGCCAATGGGTGGATGGTAATTATGGCTACGAGCAGTACTTC.

The chain joins TRBV7-2 to TRBJ2-7; D might be TRBD1 or TRBD2, each matching 5 bases. CDR3 size: 16 residues. V lost 0 bases, J lost 13 bases, and 25 bases lay in between. CDR1 is SGHTA and CDR2 is FQGNSA in the germline V gene. DNA for the CDR3: TGTGCCAGCAGCTTAGCTTCCGTACAGTCGGGGACCCCCGGTTACTTC. Its translation: CASSLASVQSGTPGYF.

The chain couples TRBV5-1 to TRBJ2-5; the D gene is possibly TRBD1 (6 bases). This CDR3 comprises 15 residues. The germline CDR1 and CDR2 sequences are SGHRS and YFSETQ. Deletions cut 3 bases from V and 4 bases from J, with 16 bases between. This chain's CDR3 is CASSSSAGVGETQYF. CDR3 bases: TGCGCCAGCAGCTCGTCGGCAGGGGTAGGAGAGACCCAGTACTTC.

The V and J genes are TRBV6-5 and TRBJ2-5; 7 bases fit TRBD2. V gave up 6 bases and J gave up 2 bases; unmatched junction bases: 9. Germline V gene lookup returns CDR1 MNHEY and CDR2 SVGAGI. The CDR3 length is 15 residues. This chain's CDR3 is CASSAGGGIQETQYF. CDR3 bases: TGTGCCAGCAGCGCCGGCGGGGGAATTCAAGAGACCCAGTACTTC.

This chain uses TRBV28 with TRBJ2-7, with TRBD1 matching 7 bases. Germline values: CDR1 MDHEN, CDR2 SYDVKM. V lost 6 bases to trimming and J lost 4 bases; unmatched junction nucleotides: 9. CDR3 length: 14 residues. The CDR3 DNA follows: TGTGCCAGCAGACTTACAGGGGCGAGTTACGAGCAGTACTTC. Translated, it gives CASRLTGASYEQYF.

The genes are TRBV6-2 or TRBV6-3 and TRBJ1-3, with D tentatively TRBD1 (6 bases). Germline CDR1 is MNHEY and CDR2 is SVGEGT. V was clipped by 6 bases and J by 0 bases, with 12 bases between them. CDR3 length: 15 residues. In nucleotides, the CDR3 is TGTGCCAGCAGCCCGGGACAAGCCTCTGGAAACACCATATATTTT. Translation: CASSPGQASGNTIYF.

The rearrangement uses TRBV27 and TRBJ2-3; TRBD2 agrees at 13 bases. The CDR3 is 17 amino acids. V dropped 11 bases and J dropped 6; count of bases not matched to a gene: 17. Germline V gene lookup returns CDR1 MNHEY and CDR2 SMNVEV (reference sequence). This CDR3 reads CAPDCHPGLAGRDTQYF. The CDR3 region has the DNA TGTGCCCCAGACTGCCACCCGGGACTAGCGGGAAGGGATACGCAGTATTTT.

The CDR3 sequence is CASSLGKDRRNTEAFF. The CDR3 nucleotides are TGTGCCAGCAGCTTGGGGAAGGACAGGCGGAACACTGAAGCTTTCTTT. The chain carries TRBV5-8 and TRBJ1-1; 7 positions agree with TRBD1. The CDR3 loop spans 16 amino acids. Germline values: CDR1 SGHTS, CDR2 YDEGEE. Trimming at V came to 0 bases and at J to 1 base, leaving 6 bases not matched to a gene.

The chain employs TRBV2 and TRBJ2-7, with D unclear. The V end lost 3 bases, the J end lost 2 bases, and 8 bases lay between the germline ends. This CDR3 contains 13 residues. Per the germline V gene, CDR1 is SNHLY and CDR2 is FYNNEI. CDR3 sequence: CASSDWATYEQYF. CDR3 coding DNA: TGTGCCAGCAGTGATTGGGCGACCTACGAGCAGTACTTC. The variable domain in full, completed from reference TRBV2 and TRBJ2-7, reads EPEVTQTPSHQVTQMGQEVILRCVPISNHLYFYWYRQILGQKVEFLVSFYNNEISEKSEIFDDQFSVERPDGSNFTLKIRSTKLEDSAMYFCASSDWATYEQYFGPGTRLTVT.

The chain joins TRBV7-3 to TRBJ1-2; 8 bases fit TRBD1. Trimming took 1 base from V and 6 from J; bases not matched to a gene: 10. Germline CDR1 reads SGHTA; CDR2 reads FQGTGA. CDR3 length: 16 residues. The CDR3 loop is CASSLNLPGGRNGYTF. The CDR3 DNA reads as TGTGCCAGCAGCTTAAACTTGCCAGGGGGCAGAAATGGCTACACCTTC.